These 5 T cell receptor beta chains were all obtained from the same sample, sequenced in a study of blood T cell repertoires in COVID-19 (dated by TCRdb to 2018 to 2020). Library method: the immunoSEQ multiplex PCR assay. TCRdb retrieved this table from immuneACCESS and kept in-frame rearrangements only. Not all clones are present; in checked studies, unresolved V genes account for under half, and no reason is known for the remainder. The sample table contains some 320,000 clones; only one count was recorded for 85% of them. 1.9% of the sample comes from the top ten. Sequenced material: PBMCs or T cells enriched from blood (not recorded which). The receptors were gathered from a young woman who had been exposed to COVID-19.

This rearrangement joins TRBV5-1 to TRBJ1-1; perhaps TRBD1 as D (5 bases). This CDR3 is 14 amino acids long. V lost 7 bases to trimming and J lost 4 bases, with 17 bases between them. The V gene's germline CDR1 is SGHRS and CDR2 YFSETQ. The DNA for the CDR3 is TGCGCCAGCTCCAGGGCAGGGTCGATCACTGAAGCTTTCTTT. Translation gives CASSRAGSITEAFF.

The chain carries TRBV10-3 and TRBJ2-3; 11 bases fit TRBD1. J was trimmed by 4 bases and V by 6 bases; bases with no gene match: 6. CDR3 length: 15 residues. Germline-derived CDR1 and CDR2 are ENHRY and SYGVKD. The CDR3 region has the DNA TGTGCCATCAGGGTCGGACAGGGGGCCCCAGATACGCAGTATTTT. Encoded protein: CAIRVGQGAPDTQYF.

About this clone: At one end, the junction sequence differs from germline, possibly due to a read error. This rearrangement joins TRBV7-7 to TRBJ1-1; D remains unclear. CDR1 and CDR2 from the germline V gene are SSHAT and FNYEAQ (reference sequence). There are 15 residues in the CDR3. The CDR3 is CASSLVDREDTEAFF. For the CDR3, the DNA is TGTGCTAGCAGCTTAGTTGATCGGGAGGACACTGAAGCTTTCTTT.

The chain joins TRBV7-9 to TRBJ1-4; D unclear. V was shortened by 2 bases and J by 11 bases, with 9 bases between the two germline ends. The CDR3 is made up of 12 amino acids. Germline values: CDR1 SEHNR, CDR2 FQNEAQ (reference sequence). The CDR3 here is CASSLNYGKLFF. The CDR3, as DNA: TGTGCCAGCAGCTTAAATTACGGGAAACTGTTTTTT. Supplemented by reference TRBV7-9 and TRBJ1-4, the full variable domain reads DTGVSQNPRHKITKRGQNVTFRCDPISEHNRLYWYRQTLGQGPEFLTYFQNEAQLEKSRLLSDRFSAERPKGSFSTLEIQRTEQGDSAMYLCASSLNYGKLFFGSGTQLSVL.

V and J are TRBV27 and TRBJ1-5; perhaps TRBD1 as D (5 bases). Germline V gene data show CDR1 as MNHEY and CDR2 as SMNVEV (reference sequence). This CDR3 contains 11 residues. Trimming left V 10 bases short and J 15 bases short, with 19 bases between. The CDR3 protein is CAIFGRGRGHF. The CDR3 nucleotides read TGTGCCATCTTCGGGCGGGGACGAGGGCATTTT.